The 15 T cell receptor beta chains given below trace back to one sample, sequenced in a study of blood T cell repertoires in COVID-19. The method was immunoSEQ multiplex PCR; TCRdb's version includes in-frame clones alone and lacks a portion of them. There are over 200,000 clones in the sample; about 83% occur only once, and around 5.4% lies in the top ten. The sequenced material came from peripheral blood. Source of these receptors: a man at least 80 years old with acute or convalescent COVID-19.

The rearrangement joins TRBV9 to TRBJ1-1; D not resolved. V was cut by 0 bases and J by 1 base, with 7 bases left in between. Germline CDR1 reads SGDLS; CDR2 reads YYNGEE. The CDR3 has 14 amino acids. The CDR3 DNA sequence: TGTGCCAGCAGCGTAGTACAGACGAACACTGAAGCTTTCTTT. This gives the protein CASSVVQTNTEAFF.

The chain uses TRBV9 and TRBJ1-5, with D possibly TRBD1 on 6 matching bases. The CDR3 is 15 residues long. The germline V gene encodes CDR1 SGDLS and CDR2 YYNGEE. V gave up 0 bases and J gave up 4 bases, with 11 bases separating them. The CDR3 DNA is TGTGCCAGCAGCGTAGGAGGGACAAGTAATCAGCCCCAGCATTTT. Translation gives CASSVGGTSNQPQHF.

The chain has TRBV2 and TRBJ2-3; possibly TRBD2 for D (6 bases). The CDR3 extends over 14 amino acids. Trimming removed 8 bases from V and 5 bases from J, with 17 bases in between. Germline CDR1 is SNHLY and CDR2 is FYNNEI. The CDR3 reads CASGGTRSGDTQYF. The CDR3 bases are TGTGCCAGCGGTGGGACTCGCTCGGGAGATACGCAGTATTTT.

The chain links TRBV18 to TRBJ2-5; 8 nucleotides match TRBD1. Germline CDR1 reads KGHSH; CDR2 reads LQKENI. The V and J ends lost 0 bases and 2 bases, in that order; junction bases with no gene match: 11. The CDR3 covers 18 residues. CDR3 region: CASSPPRQGILGQETQYF. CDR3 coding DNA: TGTGCCAGCTCACCACCGCGACAGGGGATCTTGGGGCAAGAGACCCAGTACTTC. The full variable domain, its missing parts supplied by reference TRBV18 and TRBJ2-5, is NAGVMQNPRHLVRRRGQEARLRCSPMKGHSHVYWYRQLPEEGLKFMVYLQKENIIDESGMPKERFSAEFPKEGPSILRIQQVVRGDSAAYFCASSPPRQGILGQETQYFGPGTRLLVL.

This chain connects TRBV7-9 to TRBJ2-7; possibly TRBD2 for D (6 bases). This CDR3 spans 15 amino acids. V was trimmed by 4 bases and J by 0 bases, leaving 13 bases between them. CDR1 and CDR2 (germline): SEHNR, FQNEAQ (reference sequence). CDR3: CASSSERASSYEQYF. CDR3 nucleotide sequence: TGTGCCAGCAGCTCCGAGCGGGCCAGCTCCTACGAGCAGTACTTC.

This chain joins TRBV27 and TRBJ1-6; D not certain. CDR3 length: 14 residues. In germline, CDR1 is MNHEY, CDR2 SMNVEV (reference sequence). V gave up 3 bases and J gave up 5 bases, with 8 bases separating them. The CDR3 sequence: CASSFRLDNSPLHF. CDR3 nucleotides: TGTGCCAGCAGTTTCCGACTGGATAATTCACCCCTCCACTTT.

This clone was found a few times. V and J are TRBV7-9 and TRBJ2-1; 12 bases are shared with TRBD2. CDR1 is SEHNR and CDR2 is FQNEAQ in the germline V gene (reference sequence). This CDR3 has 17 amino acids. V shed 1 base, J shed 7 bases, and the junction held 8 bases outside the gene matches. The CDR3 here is CASSLGTSGRSKNEQFF. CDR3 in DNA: TGTGCCAGCAGCTTAGGAACTAGCGGGAGGAGTAAGAATGAGCAGTTCTTC.

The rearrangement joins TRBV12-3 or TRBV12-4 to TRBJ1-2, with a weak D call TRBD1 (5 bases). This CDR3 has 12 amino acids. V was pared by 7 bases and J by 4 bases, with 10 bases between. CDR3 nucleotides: TGTGCCAGCACCCGGGGGGGCTATGGCTACACCTTC. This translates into CASTRGGYGYTF.

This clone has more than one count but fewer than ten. The CDR3 sequence is CASRKSGGFYEQYF. For the CDR3, the DNA is TGTGCCAGCAGGAAGAGCGGGGGGTTCTACGAGCAGTACTTC. V and J are TRBV6-5 and TRBJ2-7, with 9 bases matching TRBD2. The CDR3 runs to 14 residues. Per germline, CDR1 MNHEY and CDR2 SVGAGI. V trimming: 6 bases; J trimming: 3 bases; junction bases outside the gene matches: 6.

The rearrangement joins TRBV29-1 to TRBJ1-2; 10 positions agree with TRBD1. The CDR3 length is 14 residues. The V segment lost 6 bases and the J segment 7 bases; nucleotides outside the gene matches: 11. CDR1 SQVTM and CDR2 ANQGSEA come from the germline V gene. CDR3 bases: TGCAGCGTCGGGACTAGGACAGGGGGAGGTGGCTACACCTTC. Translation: CSVGTRTGGGGYTF.

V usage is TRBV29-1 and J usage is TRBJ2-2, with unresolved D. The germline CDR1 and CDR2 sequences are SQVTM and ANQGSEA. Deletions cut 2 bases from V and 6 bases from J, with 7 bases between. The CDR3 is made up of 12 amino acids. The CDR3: CSVESVAGELFF. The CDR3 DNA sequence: TGCAGCGTTGAATCCGTTGCCGGGGAGCTGTTTTTT.

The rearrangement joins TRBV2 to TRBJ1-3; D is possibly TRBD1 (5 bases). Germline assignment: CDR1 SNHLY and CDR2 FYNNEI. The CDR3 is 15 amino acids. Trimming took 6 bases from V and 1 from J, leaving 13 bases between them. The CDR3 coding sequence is TGTGCCAGCAGACCGGACATTTTATCTGGAAACACCATATATTTT. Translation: CASRPDILSGNTIYF. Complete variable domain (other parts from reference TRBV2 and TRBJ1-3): EPEVTQTPSHQVTQMGQEVILRCVPISNHLYFYWYRQILGQKVEFLVSFYNNEISEKSEIFDDQFSVERPDGSNFTLKIRSTKLEDSAMYFCASRPDILSGNTIYFGEGSWLTVV.

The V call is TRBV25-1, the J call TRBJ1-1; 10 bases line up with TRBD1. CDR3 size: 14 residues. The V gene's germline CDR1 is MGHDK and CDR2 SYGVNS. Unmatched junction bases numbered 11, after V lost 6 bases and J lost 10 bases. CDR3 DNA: TGTGCCAGCAGCCTATCCGGGACAGGGGCCGTAGCTTTCTTT. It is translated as CASSLSGTGAVAFF.

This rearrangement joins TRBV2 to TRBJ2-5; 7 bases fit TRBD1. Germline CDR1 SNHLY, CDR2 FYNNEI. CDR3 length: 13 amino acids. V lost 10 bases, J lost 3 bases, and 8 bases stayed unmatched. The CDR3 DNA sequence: TGTGCCACCAGCACCGGACAGGAAGAGACCCAGTACTTC. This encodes CATSTGQEETQYF.

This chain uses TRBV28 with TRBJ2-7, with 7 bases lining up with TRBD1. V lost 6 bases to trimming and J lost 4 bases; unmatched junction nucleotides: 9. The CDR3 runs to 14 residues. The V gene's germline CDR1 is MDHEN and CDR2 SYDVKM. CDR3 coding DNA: TGTGCCAGCAGCACCGGGACAGTGGTGTACGAGCAGTACTTC. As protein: CASSTGTVVYEQYF.